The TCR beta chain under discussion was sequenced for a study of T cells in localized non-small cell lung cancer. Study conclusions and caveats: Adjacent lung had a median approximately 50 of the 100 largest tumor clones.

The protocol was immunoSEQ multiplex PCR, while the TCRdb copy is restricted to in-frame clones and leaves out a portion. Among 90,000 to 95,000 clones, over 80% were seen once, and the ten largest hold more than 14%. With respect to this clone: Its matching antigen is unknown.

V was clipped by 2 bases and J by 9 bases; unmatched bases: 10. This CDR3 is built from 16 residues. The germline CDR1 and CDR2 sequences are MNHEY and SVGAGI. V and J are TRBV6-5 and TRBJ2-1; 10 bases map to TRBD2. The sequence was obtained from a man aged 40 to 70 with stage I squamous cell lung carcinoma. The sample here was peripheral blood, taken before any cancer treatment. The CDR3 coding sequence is TGTGCCAGCAGTTACCTTTCCGGGACTAGCGCACGTGAGCAGTTCTTC. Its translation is CASSYLSGTSAREQFF.